Included here is one T cell receptor (beta chain) sequence, with context. The protocol was immunoSEQ multiplex PCR, while the TCRdb copy is restricted to in-frame clones and leaves out a portion. The sample has under 45,000 clones, around 81% seen once. The data stem from a study of blood T cell repertoires in COVID-19. With 6 bases removed from V and 5 bases from J, the gap between germline ends came to 8 bases. Germline V gene lookup returns CDR1 SGHRS and CDR2 YFSETQ. This CDR3 comprises 11 residues. The chain joins TRBV5-1 to TRBJ1-1, with D perhaps TRBD1 (5 bases). Sequencing was done on a sample of peripheral blood. This clonotype was obtained from a man in his fifties with active COVID-19. The CDR3 bases are TGCGCCAGCAAACAGGAAACTGAAGCTTTCTTT. It yields the protein CASKQETEAFF.